This T cell receptor beta chain was captured by sequencing in a study of OX40 agonist ivuxolimab in advanced cancers. Notes on this clone: A much larger clone sits a single nucleotide away, making a read error possible.

Generated by immunoSEQ multiplex PCR, the TCRdb table keeps only in-frame clones and is missing some. The sample includes about 40,000 clones, around 83% of them seen just once. The origin of this receptor is an adult with an advanced solid tumor such as melanoma, head and neck, liver or kidney cancer. The sequencing here drew on CD4+ or CD8+ T cells sorted from blood, taken in a trial of the OX40 agonist ivuxolimab.

CDR3 nucleotides: TGTGCCAGCAGTGACACTAGCGGGGCAGATACGCAGTATTTT. Protein product: CASSDTSGADTQYF. The V gene is TRBV6-4, the J gene TRBJ2-3; 10 bases map to TRBD2. The ends lost 2 bases at V and 4 bases at J; junction bases unmatched: 0. CDR3 length: 14 amino acids. The germline V gene encodes CDR1 MRHNA and CDR2 SNTAGT.